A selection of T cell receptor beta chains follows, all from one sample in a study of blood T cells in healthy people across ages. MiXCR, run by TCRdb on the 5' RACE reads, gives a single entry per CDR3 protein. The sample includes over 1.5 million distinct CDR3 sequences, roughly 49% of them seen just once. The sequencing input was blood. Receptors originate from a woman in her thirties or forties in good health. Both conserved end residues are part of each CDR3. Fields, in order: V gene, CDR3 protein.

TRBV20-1,CSARDGDSIGGYTF
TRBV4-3,CASSPGLAGGAYEQYF
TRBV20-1,CSASERGPSTDTRYF
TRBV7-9,CASSSGLADETQYF
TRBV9,CAGSVDPGKGAFF
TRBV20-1,CSVELSDRVSDEQFF
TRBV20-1,CSARQHGTGGTTF
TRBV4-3,CASSQEVRTGYEKLFF
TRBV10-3,CAISGREDRINYGYTF
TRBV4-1,CASSQEDRGWEQFF
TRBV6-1,CASFDTNTGELFF
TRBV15,CATRSLGEDSPLHF
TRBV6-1,CASSEGAGAGQPQHF
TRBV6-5,CASSYSRTVGYGYTF
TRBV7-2,CASSLVNRENYGYTF
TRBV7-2,CASSLTLAGTYGQYF
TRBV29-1,CSVGGVDGYLVEAFF
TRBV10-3,CAISESIRRSSYEQYF
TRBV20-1,CSARAGGFYSPLHF
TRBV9,CASSVDSRSYGYTF
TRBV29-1,CSVEKLLYGYTF
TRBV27,CASSYHAGGDYGYTF
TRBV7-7,CASSKGTSTDTQYF
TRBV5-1,CASSLVWIGGPKNIQYF